The sequence of this T cell receptor beta chain was determined in a study of early T cells in non-severe SARS-CoV-2 infection (dated by TCRdb to the early 2020s). The study in broad terms: TCR sequencing used bulk RNA from unsorted whole blood, so alpha and beta chains could not be paired. Overall study outcomes, separate from this receptor: VDJdb matching was skewed toward anti-spike CD8 responses and likely underestimated virus-specific expansions, missing private and CD4 specificities.

This was a case-control study nested in a cohort of healthcare workers in London, UK, who had nasopharyngeal swab PCR tests and blood samples taken every week. Between 23 and 31 March 2020, the week of the UK lockdown, healthcare workers were enrolled and then followed up weekly for as long as 16 weeks. This clonotype occurred many times. No cognate antigen has been identified for it. The input lacks base qualities; no much larger clone sits a single base away. The receptor library was made with 5' RACE. The instrument was a NextSeq 500. To correct for sequencing error and PCR bias, the TCR library protocol tagged individual cDNA molecules with unique molecular identifiers. Sequencing covered both TCR alpha and beta chains, and within each sample the abundances of alpha and beta sequences were tightly co-correlated. The source study handled its data this way. Decombinator V4 was used to perform V gene, J gene and CDR3 annotation of TCR sequences. Expanded TCRs were defined as changing significantly between any two time points under a Poisson model with p below 0.0001. Abundances of TCRs were expressed as counts per million after normalisation to the total number of TCRs sequenced in each sample. TRAV1-2 paired with TRAJ12, TRAJ20 or TRAJ33 defined MAIT TCRs, while TRAV10 paired with TRAJ18 defined iNKT TCRs. A search of VDJdb, accessed on 1 November 2021, was run for TCRs annotated to CMV, EBV and SARS-CoV-2, with TCRs annotated for multiple antigens excluded. TCRdb's own reprocessing of the public reads used fastp at Q25 and MiXCR and kept productive beta chains. Every entry covers one CDR3 protein and lists the most common genes and DNA from its rows. TCRdb's processing, not the authors', yielded these V and J calls. For this sample there are around 57,000 distinct CDR3 sequences; approximately 6.1% appear just once. The top ten constitute more than 3% of the sample.

The V end loses 4 bases and the J end loses 8 bases, and a stretch of 12 bases separates them. CDR1 and CDR2, per the germline V gene, are MDHEN and SYDVKM. Including cysteine and phenylalanine, the CDR3 has 13 amino acids. The kept DNA is CDR3 alone, 39 bases in frame from the first base. The V and J genes are TRBV28 and TRBJ2-1; perhaps TRBD2 is the D gene, with 5 bases matching. The origin of this receptor is an adult who was a healthcare worker with PCR-confirmed SARS-CoV-2 infection or an uninfected control (not recorded which). The specimen was whole blood, collected at baseline. For the CDR3, the sequence is CASSSTRYDEQFF. The DNA is as follows: TGTGCCAGCAGTTCTACTAGGTACGATGAGCAGTTCTTC.